Given below is one TCR beta chain in context. As yet, its antigen is unknown. This sample stems from a study of T cell responses to AZD1222 COVID-19 vaccine. General study results and limits: Reportedly, nearly half the spike-specific TCRs target unmutated variant regions.

This CDR3 has 13 amino acids. CDR1 is SGHNT and CDR2 is YENEEA in the germline V gene. Trimming cost V 5 bases and J 7 bases; bases outside gene matches: 7. Method: immunoSEQ multiplex PCR; TCRdb's copy keeps in-frame clones and lacks some. This sample has under 140,000 clones; roughly 87% occur once, and the top ten carry 3.2%. The receptor was isolated from an adult in good health. The starting material was peripheral blood, obtained on day 0 of AZD1222 vaccination. The chain is built from TRBV11-3 and TRBJ1-1, with TRBD1 matching over 7 bases. In nucleotides, the CDR3 is TGTGCCAGCAGCCAAACAGGGGTTGGTGAAGCTTTCTTT. Its protein product is CASSQTGVGEAFF.